These T cell receptor beta chains were read from a single sample in a study of immune characterization of retroperitoneal liposarcoma. One entry per CDR3 protein, called by TCRdb with MiXCR from the PCR reads. The sample holds 11,000 or so distinct CDR3 sequences, roughly a quarter seen once. What was sequenced was tumor tissue. The receptor source for this set is a female donor with retroperitoneal liposarcoma. Each CDR3 is given with its conserved first and last residue. The D gene is left open where the match is weak. A row's size may be missing; if present it is once, few, many or a size class.

cdr3_length	d_call	clone_size	v_call	j_call	cdr3_nt	cdr3_aa
14	NA	NA	TRBV12-3/TRBV12-4	TRBJ1-5	TGTGCCAGCAGTTTGTGGGGGGTTGATCAGCCCCAGCATTTT	CASSLWGVDQPQHF
13	NA	NA	TRBV11-1	TRBJ2-1	TGTGCCAGCAGCCCGGACACTTTAGAGACCCAGTTCTTC	CASSPDTLETQFF
16	TRBD2	NA	TRBV11-2	TRBJ2-7	TGTGCCAGCAGCTTAGTATCGGGGGGAGGGACCTACGAGCAGTACTTC	CASSLVSGGGTYEQYF
15	NA	NA	TRBV6-1	TRBJ1-1	TGTGCCAGCAGTTCCCAGCCAGATCTTAACACTGAAGCTTTCTTT	CASSSQPDLNTEAFF
15	NA	NA	TRBV6-1	TRBJ2-1	TGTGCCAGCAGCCACAGGGCAGAGGTATCCTACGAGCAGTTCTTC	CASSHRAEVSYEQFF
14	TRBD2	medium-sized	TRBV6-4	TRBJ2-3	TGTGCCAGCAGTGAAGCGGGAGCGGGAGATACGCAGTATTTT	CASSEAGAGDTQYF
17	NA	medium-sized	TRBV12-3/TRBV12-4	TRBJ2-1	TGTGCCAGCAGTTTAGGGGATAGCGCCAGCTCCTACAATGAGCAGTTCTTC	CASSLGDSASSYNEQFF
13	NA	NA	TRBV6-1	TRBJ1-5	TGTGCCAGCAGGGTCCAGGGCGGGGGGCCCCAGCATTTT	CASRVQGGGPQHF
13	NA	NA	TRBV12-3/TRBV12-4	TRBJ2-3	TGTGCCAGCAGCCGAGGATCCTACAATGAGCAGTATTTT	CASSRGSYNEQYF
15	TRBD1	few	TRBV11-1	TRBJ2-5	TGTGCCAGCAGCTTCGGGGACAGTTATTCGGAGACCCAGTACTTC	CASSFGDSYSETQYF
14	NA	NA	TRBV6-1	TRBJ2-4	TGTGCCAGCAGTTTGGCGTCATCCTGCAATGAGCAGTACTTC	CASSLASSCNEQYF
16	NA	many	TRBV6-1	TRBJ1-5	TGTGCCAGCAGTCCCCGGGCCCTTACTAGCAATCAGCCCCAGCATTTT	CASSPRALTSNQPQHF
13	NA	many	TRBV7-2	TRBJ2-5	TGTGCCAGCAGCCTGGGGTCGGTTGAGACCCAGTACTTC	CASSLGSVETQYF
13	TRBD1	NA	TRBV7-6	TRBJ1-1	TGTGCCAGCAGGCCAGGGGGGGGCACTGAAGCTTTCTTT	CASRPGGGTEAFF
18	TRBD2	NA	TRBV19	TRBJ2-3	TGTGCCATTATTACAGCGGGAGGGTCATCCTCTAGCACAGATACGCAGTATTTT	CAIITAGGSSSSTDTQYF
14	NA	medium-sized	TRBV6-1	TRBJ2-7	TGTGCCAACTCAAGGGCTAAGGCCTACAATGAGCAGTACTTC	CANSRAKAYNEQYF
15	TRBD2	few	TRBV11-2	TRBJ2-3	TGTGCCAGCAGCTTCGGTGGGGGGGGCACAGATACGCAGTATTTT	CASSFGGGGTDTQYF
14	TRBD1	once	TRBV7-4	TRBJ2-7	TGTGCCAGCAGCCTACCGGGACAGCCCTACGAGCAGTACTTC	CASSLPGQPYEQYF
13	TRBD1	medium-sized	TRBV12-3/TRBV12-4	TRBJ2-1	TGTGCCAGCACCGGACAGGGTCGGAATGAGCAGTTCTTC	CASTGQGRNEQFF
16	NA	many	TRBV6-1	TRBJ2-3	TGTGCCAGCAGTGACAGTATAACCACTAGCACAGATACGCAGTATTTT	CASSDSITTSTDTQYF
12	NA	many	TRBV6-1	TRBJ1-1	TGTGCCAGCAGTGAATGGAACACTGAAGCTTTCTTT	CASSEWNTEAFF
14	NA	few	TRBV19	TRBJ2-1	TGTGCCAGTAGTCCCAGACACCCAACGGGTGAGCAGTTCTTC	CASSPRHPTGEQFF
15	TRBD1	NA	TRBV6-1	TRBJ1-6	TGTGCCAGCAGTGACTACGGGACAGGCAATTCACCCCTCCACTTT	CASSDYGTGNSPLHF
13	NA	NA	TRBV6-1	TRBJ2-7	TGTGCCAGCAGCCGCGTATCCTACAATGAGCAGTACTTC	CASSRVSYNEQYF
14	TRBD1	many	TRBV6-1	TRBJ2-7	TGTGCCAGCAGTGTAAGGGACAGGGTCTACGAGCAGTACTTC	CASSVRDRVYEQYF
13	NA	NA	TRBV28	TRBJ1-6	TGTGCCAGCAGTATCAACAGGAATTCACCCCTCCACTTT	CASSINRNSPLHF
18	TRBD1	NA	TRBV6-2/TRBV6-3	TRBJ2-2	TGTGCCAGCAGTTATTCGAGGGCCGGGACAGGGTTTACCGGGGAGCTGTTTTTT	CASSYSRAGTGFTGELFF
16	NA	NA	TRBV6-1	TRBJ2-7	TGTGCCAGCAGTTACGGGGCGGATCTGCGATACAATGAGCAGTACTTC	CASSYGADLRYNEQYF
16	TRBD1	medium-sized	TRBV6-1	TRBJ2-1	TGTGCCAGCAGTGAAGCCCAGACAGGGGGCCAAGAGACCCAGTTCTTC	CASSEAQTGGQETQFF
15	TRBD2	medium-sized	TRBV7-2	TRBJ2-5	TGTGCCAGCAGCTCCCCGGGACTAGCGAGAGAGACCCAGTACTTC	CASSSPGLARETQYF
15	NA	medium-sized	TRBV6-1	TRBJ2-7	TGTGCCAGCAGTGCCTATGCGGTACTCTACAATGAGCAGTACTTC	CASSAYAVLYNEQYF
14	TRBD1	NA	TRBV6-1	TRBJ2-7	TGTGCCAGCAGTGAAGCGACAGGGAGCGACGAGCAGTACTTC	CASSEATGSDEQYF
17	NA	NA	TRBV24-1	TRBJ2-1	TGTGCCACCAGTGATGCCTATGGCAGGGCACCCTACAATGAGCAGTTCTTC	CATSDAYGRAPYNEQFF
15	NA	many	TRBV7-2	TRBJ1-2	TGTGCCAGCAGCTTAGCGCTTCGGCAGGGGTTGGGCTACACCTTC	CASSLALRQGLGYTF